This TCR beta chain was obtained from a study of cytomegalovirus exposure and HLA in healthy donors. Both 60 Vbeta primers and 13 Jbeta primers went into the PCR. The protocol was immunoSEQ multiplex PCR, while the TCRdb copy is restricted to in-frame clones and leaves out a portion. The repertoire holds tens of thousands of clones, with roughly 76% as singletons. The study's findings and limits: Across all donors, roughly uniform sequencing depth was an assumption of the presence/absence analyses. Some V segments, including TRBV6-2 and TRBV6-3, were excluded as indistinguishable. Reportedly, cytomegalovirus status was diagnosed with high sensitivity and specificity.

CDR3 size: 13 residues. V gave up 1 base and J gave up 5 bases, with 9 bases separating them. The germline gives CDR1 SGDLS, CDR2 YYNGEE. This clone was observed a handful of times. Its antigen is still unknown. The J gene is TRBJ2-5, the V gene TRBV9; D possibly corresponds to TRBD1 (5 bases). The source of this sequence is a male donor in good health and CMV-seronegative. The sample comprised PBMCs. CDR3 in amino acids: CASSVNQGETQYF. The DNA for the CDR3 is TGTGCCAGCAGCGTAAATCAGGGTGAGACCCAGTACTTC.